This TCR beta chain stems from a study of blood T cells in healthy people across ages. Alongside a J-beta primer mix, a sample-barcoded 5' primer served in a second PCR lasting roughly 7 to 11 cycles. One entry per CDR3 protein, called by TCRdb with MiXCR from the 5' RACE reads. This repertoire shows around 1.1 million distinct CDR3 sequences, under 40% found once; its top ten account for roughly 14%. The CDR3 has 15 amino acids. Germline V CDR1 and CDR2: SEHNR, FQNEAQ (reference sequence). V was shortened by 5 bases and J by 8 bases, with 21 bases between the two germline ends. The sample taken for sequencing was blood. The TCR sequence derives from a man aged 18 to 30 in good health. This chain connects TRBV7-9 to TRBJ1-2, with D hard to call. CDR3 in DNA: TGTGCCAGCAGCAAAGCCCTTCGGGGTACAGAGGGCTACACCTTC. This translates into CASSKALRGTEGYTF. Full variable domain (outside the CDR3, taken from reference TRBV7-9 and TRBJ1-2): DTGVSQNPRHKITKRGQNVTFRCDPISEHNRLYWYRQTLGQGPEFLTYFQNEAQLEKSRLLSDRFSAERPKGSFSTLEIQRTEQGDSAMYLCASSKALRGTEGYTFGSGTRLTVV.